Below, 5 T cell receptor beta chains from the same sample are listed, as sequenced in a study of T cells in Graves' hyperthyroidism and ophthalmopathy. Amplified TCR beta CDR3 regions derived from RNA transcripts. Carried out on the TCR CDR3, a first-round RT-PCR used the HTBI primer set. MiXCR was run by TCRdb on the multiplex PCR reads, yielding one entry per CDR3 protein. The top ten hold approximately 12% of the sample, which has 700,000 or so distinct CDR3 sequences, about 14% seen once. Input material: blood. Source of these receptors: a woman aged 45 to 65 with Graves' ophthalmopathy.

This clonotype was observed a handful of times. The chain joins TRBV27 to TRBJ2-1; D gene ambiguous. The CDR3 length is 13 residues. Per germline, CDR1 MNHEY and CDR2 SMNVEV (reference sequence). Trimming pared 2 bases from V and 7 bases from J, leaving 9 bases between. The CDR3 DNA reads TGTGCCAGCAGTTTAGTTCAGCGAAATGAGCAGTTCTTC. Amino acids: CASSLVQRNEQFF.

The table lists this clonotype with a few counts. The rearrangement joins TRBV5-1 to TRBJ2-2; D is possibly TRBD2 (6 bases). This CDR3 is built from 16 residues. V dropped 0 bases and J dropped 6 bases, with 15 bases sitting between them. Germline CDR1 SGHRS, CDR2 YFSETQ. CDR3: CASSLGSGAFAGELFF. The CDR3 DNA follows: TGCGCCAGCAGCTTGGGTTCGGGAGCCTTCGCCGGGGAGCTGTTTTTT.

This clonotype was seen only a few times. V gene TRBV9 combines with J gene TRBJ1-4; D possibly corresponds to TRBD1 (5 bases). The CDR3 runs 15 residues. Trimming left V 5 bases short and J 6 bases short, with 17 bases between. Germline V gene data show CDR1 as SGDLS and CDR2 as YYNGEE. In nucleotides, the CDR3 is TGTGCCAGCAGTTGGATGGACATACCTGATGAAAAACTGTTTTTT. Its translation is CASSWMDIPDEKLFF.

This clonotype has only a few counts. The rearrangement links TRBV29-1 to TRBJ2-6; D possibly corresponds to TRBD2 (5 bases). Germline CDR1 and CDR2: SQVTM and ANQGSEA. The CDR3 sequence is 14 residues long. V lost 6 bases, J lost 0 bases, and 9 bases lay in between. The CDR3 DNA sequence: TGCAGCGTGGGTCGGGGCTCTGGGGCCAACGTCCTGACTTTC. Translating gives CSVGRGSGANVLTF.

This clonotype was observed at least ten times. The V and J genes are TRBV12-3 or TRBV12-4 and TRBJ2-1; perhaps TRBD2 as D (6 bases). V shed 2 bases and J shed 2 bases, with 13 bases lying between them. CDR3 size: 16 residues. CDR3 sequence (DNA): TGTGCCAGCAGTTTAAGAGGTCTAGCGACCTACAATGAGCAGTTCTTC. Its protein is CASSLRGLATYNEQFF.